The clone carrying this T cell receptor (beta chain) was recorded a few times. The antigen is undetermined. Via MiXCR, TCRdb re-called the reads, giving one row per CDR3 protein. This sample has under 300,000 distinct CDR3 sequences; around an eighth occur once, and the top ten carry 1.5% to 2%. This CDR3 has 15 amino acids. The V and J ends lost 2 bases and 9 bases, in that order; junction bases with no gene match: 11. CDR1 is MNHEY and CDR2 is SVGAGI in the germline V gene. The record originates from a study of T cell repertoires in cytomegalovirus infection. Study-level points and caveats: Predominance within the ex vivo response was attributable to HLA-C-restricted CMV-specific TCR beta clonotypes.

The chain combines TRBV6-5 with TRBJ2-5; TRBD2 agrees at 8 bases. The material sequenced was PBMCs. This clonotype was sampled from a human donor in good health (CMV status not recorded). Some clones in this sample may be carry-over from other donors' samples. CDR3: CASSYGGRTGRAQYF. The CDR3 DNA reads as TGTGCCAGCAGTTACGGCGGGAGGACGGGGAGGGCCCAGTACTTC.